The 17 T cell receptor beta chains below come from one sample, sequenced in a study of regulatory T cells in long-lasting Graves disease. With iRepertoire HTBI primers and Arm-PCR of CDR3 regions, TCR beta libraries were built. TCRdb reanalysed the multiplex PCR reads using MiXCR and keeps one entry per CDR3 protein. The repertoire holds 250,000 to 400,000 distinct CDR3 sequences, 15% to 20% seen once, with less than 40% in the top ten. Time point defined: newly diagnosed GD, antithyroid drugs for less than 3 months. With RNA extracted from PBMCs as input, the TCR library was made. The source material was peripheral blood mononuclear cells (PBMCs), sampled at new diagnosis, from a patient treated with antithyroid drugs. The source of these receptors is a female donor with Graves disease.

This clonotype showed up many times. Relative to the germline gene, one junction end is altered; a read error may explain this. The V call is TRBV5-1, the J call TRBJ2-5; tentative D call: TRBD2 (6 bases). The CDR3 contains 13 residues. In germline, CDR1 is SGHRS, CDR2 YFSETQ. CDR3 sequence (DNA): TGTGCCAGCAGCTTGGGGAGGCAAGAGACCCAGTACTTC. It specifies CASSLGRQETQYF.

The chain couples TRBV12-5 to TRBJ2-7; 9 bases are a match to TRBD1. In germline, CDR1 is LGHNT, CDR2 FRNRAP. The CDR3 covers 15 residues. Losses at the gene ends were 6 bases for V and 0 bases for J; bases not matched to a gene: 6. In DNA, the CDR3 is TGTGCTAGTGGCCCAGGGACAGGGAGCTCCTACGAGCAGTACTTC. It codes for CASGPGTGSSYEQYF.

The chain recombines TRBV7-2 with TRBJ2-7; 9 positions match TRBD2. With 5 bases clipped from V and 4 bases from J, the junction kept 6 bases outside the gene matches. The CDR3 covers 14 residues. The germline V gene encodes CDR1 SGHTA and CDR2 FQGNSA. The CDR3 here is CASSPQAGGYEQYF. CDR3 sequence (DNA): TGTGCCAGCAGCCCACAGGCGGGAGGGTACGAGCAGTACTTC.

A few counts support this clonotype. The chain employs TRBV7-9 and TRBJ2-7; D possibly uses TRBD1 or TRBD2 (6 bases each). Trimming took off 3 bases at V and 6 bases at J, with 12 bases between the two ends. From germline, CDR1 is SEHNR and CDR2 FQNEAQ (reference sequence). The CDR3 is 13 residues long. The CDR3, as DNA: TGTGCCAGCAGCTTCCAGGGGCGGGGCGAGCAGTACTTC. As protein: CASSFQGRGEQYF.

This clonotype turned up a few times. This chain joins TRBV18 and TRBJ2-5, with a weak D call TRBD2 (5 bases). The CDR3 length is 15 residues. Trimming stripped 4 bases from V and 1 base from J, with 13 bases between. Germline CDR1 KGHSH, CDR2 LQKENI. The CDR3 DNA is TGTGCCAGCTCACTCCTCGGCGGGCCCCAAGAGACCCAGTACTTC. This translates into CASSLLGGPQETQYF.

This clonotype was detected ten times or more. This rearrangement joins TRBV5-1 to TRBJ2-4; D is unresolved. V lost 0 bases and J 0 bases, leaving 13 bases between the germline ends. This CDR3 contains 17 residues. Looked up from germline, CDR1 is SGHRS and CDR2 is YFSETQ. The CDR3 spells CASSLGQRLLAKNIQYF. The CDR3, as DNA: TGCGCCAGCAGCTTGGGTCAGAGGCTTTTAGCCAAAAACATTCAGTACTTC.

This chain joins TRBV11-2 and TRBJ2-7, with a possible D match to TRBD1 (5 bases). V lost 1 base and J 5 bases, leaving 15 bases between the germline ends. This CDR3 is 15 amino acids long. Germline V gene lookup returns CDR1 SGHAT and CDR2 FQNNGV. CDR3 sequence reads: CASSLGGRARDEQYF. As DNA, the CDR3 is TGTGCCAGCAGCTTAGGGGGTAGGGCCAGGGACGAGCAGTACTTC.

This clonotype appeared many times. V is TRBV20-1 and J is TRBJ2-1, with D possibly matching TRBD2 (6 bases). The CDR3 is 14 residues long. CDR1 and CDR2 (germline): DFQATT, SNEGSKA (reference sequence). V lost 4 bases and J 9 bases, leaving 19 bases between the germline ends. The CDR3 coding sequence is TGCAGTGCTACCCTAGCGTTGGTCTCAAGTGAGCAGTTCTTC. Translating gives CSATLALVSSEQFF.

With respect to this clonotype: Possible read error: a much larger clone is one base away. The chain is built from TRBV11-1 and TRBJ1-1; 9 nucleotides line up with TRBD1. Germline loops: CDR1 SGHAT, CDR2 FQDESV (reference sequence). The CDR3 has 17 residues. In nucleotides, the CDR3 is TGCGCCAGCAGCTCGGGACAGGGCGAGGGCATCGGCACTGAAGCTTTGTTT. Protein: CASSSGQGEGIGTEALF.

This clonotype was detected ten times or more. The CDR3 reads CASTLPGGTDTQYF. DNA for the CDR3: TGTGCCAGCACCCTTCCGGGGGGCACAGATACGCAGTATTTT. The chain is built from TRBV28 and TRBJ2-3; maybe TRBD2 (6 bases). Trimming shortened V by 7 bases and J by 1 base, and 12 bases separated the two germline ends. Per the germline V gene, CDR1 is MDHEN and CDR2 is SYDVKM. This CDR3 spans 14 amino acids.

This clonotype was detected ten times or more. The chain carries TRBV3-1 and TRBJ1-5; TRBD1 is a possible D gene (5 bases). The length of the CDR3 is 13 residues. Germline V gives CDR1 LGHDT, CDR2 YNNKEL (reference sequence). Trimming took off 4 bases at V and 9 bases at J, with 13 bases between the two ends. CDR3 DNA sequence: TGTGCCAGCAGCCTTGGGACCGAGGGGCCCCAGCATTTT. Translated, it gives CASSLGTEGPQHF.

The chain uses TRBV29-1 and TRBJ2-2; D not certain. V was pared by 3 bases and J by 3 bases, with 8 bases between. The length of the CDR3 is 13 residues. Germline CDR1 SQVTM, CDR2 ANQGSEA. The CDR3 here is CSVESPDTGELFF. The CDR3 bases are TGCAGCGTTGAGTCTCCAGACACCGGGGAGCTGTTTTTT.

This clonotype occurred many times. V usage is TRBV12-3 or TRBV12-4 and J usage is TRBJ1-5; TRBD1 aligns across 8 bases. The CDR3 contains 14 residues. V trimming: 7 bases; J trimming: 7 bases; junction bases outside the gene matches: 9. CDR3 amino acids: CASTDTGGKQPQHF. CDR3 in DNA: TGTGCCAGCACCGATACAGGGGGGAAACAGCCCCAGCATTTT.

This clonotype was found many times. J is TRBJ1-4 and V is TRBV2; no definite D call. From germline, CDR1 is SNHLY and CDR2 FYNNEI. The CDR3 spans 14 residues. V was pared by 4 bases and J by 0 bases, with 6 bases between. The CDR3 is CASSVAATNEKLFF. The CDR3 DNA sequence: TGTGCCAGCAGTGTAGCAGCAACTAATGAAAAACTGTTTTTT.

This clonotype was counted between two and nine times. This chain uses TRBV29-1 with TRBJ2-3; either TRBD1 or TRBD2 may supply D (5 bases each). The germline V gene encodes CDR1 SQVTM and CDR2 ANQGSEA. This CDR3 region has 11 residues. Trimming removed 7 bases at V and 2 bases at J, with 7 bases between. The CDR3 DNA reads TGCAGCGGGGGGAACACAGATACGCAGTATTTT. Its protein product is CSGGNTDTQYF.

Of note for this clonotype: Just one base apart from a much larger clone, this may be a read error. The chain carries TRBV20-1 and TRBJ2-4, with 8 bases fitting TRBD2. Germline CDR1 DFQATT, CDR2 SNEGSKA (reference sequence). This CDR3 comprises 15 residues. CDR3 sequence: CSARLSGEGKNIQCF. For the CDR3, the DNA is TGCAGTGCTAGGCTTAGCGGGGAAGGCAAAAACATTCAGTGCTTC.

The V gene is TRBV5-1, the J gene TRBJ2-7; no definite D call. This CDR3 region has 14 residues. V shed 5 bases and J shed 0 bases, with 12 bases lying between them. Germline V gives CDR1 SGHRS, CDR2 YFSETQ. The CDR3 region has the DNA TGCGCCAGCAGTTTACAAACAAGCTCCTACGAGCAGTACTTC. Translation: CASSLQTSSYEQYF.